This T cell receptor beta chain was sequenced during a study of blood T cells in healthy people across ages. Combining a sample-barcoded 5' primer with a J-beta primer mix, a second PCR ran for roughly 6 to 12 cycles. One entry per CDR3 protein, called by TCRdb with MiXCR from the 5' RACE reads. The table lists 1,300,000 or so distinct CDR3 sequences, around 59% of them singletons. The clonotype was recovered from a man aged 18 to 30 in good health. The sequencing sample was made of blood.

In nucleotides, the CDR3 is TGTGCCAGCAGTGAAGGTCGGACTCAGCAGTTCTTC. Translated, it gives CASSEGRTQQFF. The chain is built from TRBV25-1 and TRBJ2-1; D is possibly TRBD2 (5 bases). V was pared by 2 bases and J by 11 bases, with 10 bases between. The germline V gene has CDR1 MGHDK and CDR2 SYGVNS. This CDR3 is built from 12 residues.